This T cell receptor beta chain was identified during a study of blood T cell repertoires in COVID-19. CDR1 and CDR2 from the germline V gene are SGHAT and FQNNGV. CDR3 length: 15 residues. V gave up 0 bases and J gave up 6 bases; unmatched junction bases: 1. Sequenced by immunoSEQ multiplex PCR; TCRdb stores in-frame clones only, minus some. This sample has some 200,000 clones; about four fifths occur once, and the top ten carry about 1.3%. This chain uses TRBV11-2 with TRBJ2-1; 11 nucleotides match TRBD2. Sequenced sample: PBMCs or T cells enriched from blood (not recorded which). The sequence was obtained from a woman in her 40s with acute COVID-19. In DNA form, the CDR3 reads TGTGCCAGCAGCTTAGATACTAGCGGGGGCAATGAGCAGTTCTTC. Translating gives CASSLDTSGGNEQFF.